Reported below is one T cell receptor beta chain. The antigen remains unidentified. The missing CDR3 end, 3 residues past where the read stops, is filled in from the germline J gene. The data belong to a study of T cells in women clearing cervical HPV infection. Looking at the study overall: Blood came at first lesion visit for cases, post-clearance for controls. The study's findings and limits: A classifier using richness and V gene abundances reached an AUC of 0.83. Effector/memory and HPV-specific T cells were not isolated, and association timing is unknown.

Profiled with immunoSEQ multiplex PCR; TCRdb holds only in-frame clones, not every one. There are about 23,000 clones in the sample, with 20% to 25% held by the top ten. Germline loops: CDR1 SGDLS, CDR2 YYNGEE. The CDR3 is 12 residues long. V lost 3 bases and J 7 bases, leaving 7 bases between the germline ends. All donors had a single incident cervical HPV16 infection, not prevalent. Sequenced sample: blood buffy coat. The receptor comes from a woman aged 18-69 years with a cervical HPV16 infection that either progressed to CIN3+ or cleared (not recorded which). The chain uses TRBV9 and TRBJ1-4, with D unresolved. CDR3 amino acids: CASSGAGEKLFF. The CDR3 DNA, read in part, is TGTGCCAGCAGCGGTGCGGGTGAAAAA.